Shown below are 19 T cell receptor beta chains from a single sample sequenced in a study of blood T cell repertoires in COVID-19 (dated by TCRdb to the early 2020s). Library preparation used the immunoSEQ multiplex PCR assay. Imported from immuneACCESS, the table was reduced by TCRdb to in-frame sequences with V and J called. These copies leave out some clones; in studies compared against another copy, an unresolved V gene accounts for under half, and the cause of the remainder is not known. Recorded for this sample are about 190,000 clones; 79% of them occurred a single time. The biggest ten clones account for 15% to 20% of the sample. Sample: peripheral blood. Receptors were obtained from a man aged 55-75 years with active or convalescent COVID-19.

The J gene is TRBJ2-2, the V gene TRBV9; no firm D call. CDR3 length: 14 amino acids. CDR1 and CDR2 from the germline V gene are SGDLS and YYNGEE. Trimming removed 2 bases at V and 8 bases at J, with 13 bases between. CDR3 in DNA: TGTGCCAGCAGCGTTACCCGATTGGAGGGGGAGCTGTTTTTT. Its protein is CASSVTRLEGELFF. Full variable domain (missing parts from reference TRBV9 and TRBJ2-2): DSGVTQTPKHLITATGQRVTLRCSPRSGDLSVYWYQQSLDQGLQFLIQYYNGEERAKGNILERFSAQQFPDLHSELNLSSLELGDSALYFCASSVTRLEGELFFGEGSRLTVL.

The chain carries TRBV6-5 and TRBJ1-3, with 7 positions matching TRBD1. This CDR3 comprises 15 residues. Germline CDR1 reads MNHEY; CDR2 reads SVGAGI. V was clipped by 6 bases and J by 0 bases; unmatched bases: 5. The CDR3: CASRPGQVSGNTIYF. CDR3 nucleotide sequence: TGTGCCAGCAGACCCGGACAGGTCTCTGGAAACACCATATATTTT.

J is TRBJ2-7 and V is TRBV5-1, with 7 bases that match TRBD2. The trim removed 0 bases at V and 3 bases at J, leaving 0 bases unmatched. Germline lookup yields CDR1 SGHRS and CDR2 YFSETQ. The CDR3 runs 13 residues. CDR3 sequence (DNA): TGCGCCAGCAGCTTGGTAGCGGGCTACGAGCAGTACTTC. This translates into CASSLVAGYEQYF.

The chain couples TRBV29-1 to TRBJ1-1, with 9 bases that match TRBD1. Germline lookup yields CDR1 SQVTM and CDR2 ANQGSEA. The CDR3 spans 15 residues. V shed 6 bases and J 7 bases; nucleotides not matched to a gene: 15. The CDR3 reads CSVEGQGNVGDEAFF. The CDR3 nucleotides read TGCAGCGTCGAGGGACAGGGCAATGTGGGGGATGAAGCTTTCTTT.

V gene TRBV2 combines with J gene TRBJ1-4; 7 bases are shared with TRBD1. The CDR3 contains 15 residues. CDR1 and CDR2 (germline): SNHLY, FYNNEI. Trimming removed 10 bases from V and 8 bases from J; junction bases left unmatched: 16. The chain's CDR3 is CAMSSFGRGEEKLFF. CDR3 coding DNA: TGTGCCATGAGTTCCTTTGGCAGGGGGGAGGAAAAACTGTTTTTT.

This clone has more than one count but fewer than ten. The chain's CDR3 is CASSFGSFRTGAETQYF. The CDR3 DNA is TGTGCCAGCAGCTTTGGATCGTTTCGGACAGGGGCAGAGACCCAGTACTTC. The chain carries TRBV5-6 and TRBJ2-5, with 9 bases that match TRBD1. Germline V lookup: CDR1 SGHDT, CDR2 YYEEEE. The CDR3 sequence is 17 residues long. The V gene end was trimmed by 2 bases and the J gene end by 4 bases; junction bases not matched to a gene: 12.

This chain uses TRBV6-1 with TRBJ2-3; 7 nucleotides line up with TRBD2. The CDR3 runs 16 residues. CDR1 is MNHNS and CDR2 is SASEGT in the germline V gene. J was trimmed by 0 bases and V by 1 base; bases with no gene match: 4. CDR3 sequence: CASSEVNGGSTDTQYF. The CDR3 DNA is TGTGCCAGCAGTGAAGTCAACGGGGGGAGCACAGATACGCAGTATTTT.

This clone was picked up one time. V and J are TRBV9 and TRBJ2-7; 9 nucleotides match TRBD2. V shed 0 bases and J 3 bases; nucleotides not matched to a gene: 4. Germline V gene sequence: CDR1 SGDLS, CDR2 YYNGEE. The CDR3 spans 15 residues. In DNA, the CDR3 is TGTGCCAGCAGCGTAGCAGGGACTAGCTTCTACGAGCAGTACTTC. This sequence encodes CASSVAGTSFYEQYF.

This clone was seen just once. The chain recombines TRBV10-3 with TRBJ1-2; D is possibly TRBD1 (5 bases). Between the trimmed V and J ends, which lost 0 bases and 7 bases, there was a span of 9 bases. Germline CDR1 is ENHRY and CDR2 is SYGVKD. CDR3 length: 13 residues. Written as DNA, the CDR3 is TGTGCCATCAGTGAGTCAGGGGAGGTTGGCTACACCTTC. Encoded protein: CAISESGEVGYTF.

This clone was seen more than once but under ten times. V usage is TRBV6-1 and J usage is TRBJ1-2; D is possibly TRBD1 (6 bases). In germline, CDR1 is MNHNS, CDR2 SASEGT. This CDR3 spans 13 amino acids. Deletions cut 6 bases from V and 7 bases from J, with 15 bases between. CDR3 in amino acids: CASSRPGTTGYTF. The CDR3 bases are TGTGCCAGCAGCAGACCAGGGACAACTGGCTACACCTTC.

CDR3 protein: CASSQLRDSEAFF. For the CDR3, the DNA is TGTGCCAGCAGCCAATTAAGGGACAGTGAAGCTTTCTTT. The rearrangement uses TRBV3-1 (or the pseudogene TRBV3-2) and TRBJ1-1; 7 bases line up with TRBD1. The CDR3 is 13 amino acids. Losses at the gene ends were 2 bases for V and 7 bases for J; bases not matched to a gene: 4. Germline-derived CDR1 and CDR2 are LGHDT and YNNKEL (reference sequence).

This clone was recorded a few times. This chain uses TRBV7-8 with TRBJ1-5; 7 nucleotides match TRBD1. V lost 4 bases to trimming and J lost 2 bases; unmatched junction nucleotides: 5. This CDR3 has 15 residues. The V gene's germline CDR1 is SGHVS and CDR2 FQNEAQ. CDR3 amino acids: CASSSGQAGNQPQHF. As DNA, the CDR3 is TGTGCCAGCAGCTCCGGACAGGCCGGCAATCAGCCCCAGCATTTT.

The chain uses TRBV7-8 and TRBJ2-1, with 7 bases identical to TRBD2. The junction had 10 bases not matched to a gene; V was cut back by 8 bases and J by 6 bases. CDR1 and CDR2 (germline): SGHVS, FQNEAQ. This CDR3 comprises 14 residues. CDR3 bases: TGTGCCAGCTTGGCGGGGAGGGCGGGCAATGAGCAGTTCTTC. It is translated as CASLAGRAGNEQFF.

CDR3 coding DNA: TGTGCCAGTACAGGGGAAGACTACGAGCAGTACTTC. Translated, it gives CASTGEDYEQYF. The V call is TRBV19, the J call TRBJ2-7; D is possibly TRBD1 (6 bases). This CDR3 spans 12 amino acids. Germline V gene data show CDR1 as LNHDA and CDR2 as SQIVND (reference sequence). V lost 7 bases and J lost 3, with 10 bases in between.

This clone has only a few counts. The CDR3 loop reads CASSRQANTEAFF. The CDR3 coding sequence is TGTGCCAGCAGCCGACAGGCGAACACTGAAGCTTTCTTT. The chain joins TRBV11-2 to TRBJ1-1, with D tentatively TRBD1 (6 bases). The CDR3 length is 13 residues. Germline V gives CDR1 SGHAT, CDR2 FQNNGV. V lost 5 bases to trimming and J lost 1 base, with 8 bases between them.

This clone was seen more than once but under ten times. The chain uses TRBV29-1 and TRBJ1-2; D is perhaps TRBD1 (6 bases). V was clipped by 3 bases and J by 4 bases, with 9 bases between them. The CDR3 runs to 12 residues. The germline V gene encodes CDR1 SQVTM and CDR2 ANQGSEA. CDR3 in DNA: TGCAGCGTTGAGGGGGCTTTCTATGGCTACACCTTC. As protein: CSVEGAFYGYTF.

The genes are TRBV12-3 or TRBV12-4 and TRBJ2-7; weak D call: TRBD2 (6 bases). The CDR3 covers 13 residues. The ends were cut back, 9 bases at V and 4 bases at J, with 16 bases in the middle. In DNA form, the CDR3 reads TGTGCCAGTGGGGACTGGCAAACTTACGAGCAGTACTTC. Protein sequence: CASGDWQTYEQYF.

The gene calls are TRBV12-2 and TRBJ2-3; no check of the table's D call, TRBD2, against the DNA was made. TRBV12-2 is designated a pseudogene. The CDR3 sequence is 16 residues long. The CDR3 DNA is TGTGCAAGTCGCTCCCATTTAGCGGGAGAAGGGGATACGCAGTATTTT. It specifies CASRSHLAGEGDTQYF.

CDR3 sequence reads: CASSRNDKAAGGYTF. DNA for the CDR3: TGTGCCAGTAGTCGAAACGATAAGGCTGCGGGGGGCTACACCTTC. The chain joins TRBV19 to TRBJ1-2, with D unresolved. Germline V gene lookup returns CDR1 LNHDA and CDR2 SQIVND (reference sequence). This CDR3 is built from 15 residues. V gave up 5 bases and J gave up 8 bases, with 21 bases separating them.